The 30 T cell receptor beta chains below were found in one sample sequenced in a study of blood T cell repertoires in COVID-19. Clones were sequenced by immunoSEQ multiplex PCR, and TCRdb holds only the in-frame ones, with some missing. The sample yields approximately 96,000 clones, roughly 95% seen once. What was sequenced was peripheral blood. The receptors stem from a human donor with active COVID-19. The donor label of this sample is uncertain.

The V gene is TRBV4-1, the J gene TRBJ2-7; TRBD1 aligns across 7 bases. Germline values: CDR1 MGHRA, CDR2 YSYEKL. The V segment lost 2 bases and the J segment 2 bases; nucleotides outside the gene matches: 3. This CDR3 is 14 amino acids long. The CDR3 DNA is TGCGCCAGCAGCCAAAAGACAGGGACCTACGAGCAGTACTTC. Amino acids: CASSQKTGTYEQYF.

The chain links TRBV14 to TRBJ2-1; D is possibly TRBD2 (6 bases). V was shortened by 4 bases and J by 8 bases, with 21 bases between the two germline ends. CDR3 size: 16 residues. The V gene's germline CDR1 is SGHDN and CDR2 FVKESK. CDR3 DNA: TGTGCCAGCAGCCGTTATGGGGGGACTCTAGCCTATGAGCAGTTCTTC. This translates into CASSRYGGTLAYEQFF.

This clone is a singleton in its sample. J is TRBJ1-2 and V is TRBV12-3 or TRBV12-4; D gene uncertain. The CDR3 is 11 residues long. V was clipped by 7 bases and J by 8 bases, with 11 bases between them. CDR3 region: CASTGLRGYTF. CDR3 nucleotide sequence: TGTGCCAGCACAGGACTAAGAGGCTACACCTTC.

In nucleotides, the CDR3 is TGTGCCAGCAGCCAAGAAGACTTCCACACAGATACGCAGTATTTT. It specifies CASSQEDFHTDTQYF. The V gene is TRBV14, the J gene TRBJ2-3; D ambiguous. The length of the CDR3 is 15 residues. Germline V lookup: CDR1 SGHDN, CDR2 FVKESK. Trimming took off 0 bases at V and 2 bases at J, with 9 bases between the two ends.

This chain links TRBV7-2 with TRBJ1-2, with a possible D match to TRBD1 (5 bases). V shed 2 bases and J shed 4 bases, with 11 bases lying between them. Germline V gene data show CDR1 as SGHTA and CDR2 as FQGNSA. The CDR3 spans 14 residues. The CDR3 reads CASSLNAGPYGYTF. The CDR3 nucleotides are TGTGCCAGCAGCTTAAACGCAGGGCCCTATGGCTACACCTTC.

This rearrangement joins TRBV4-3 to TRBJ2-2; the D gene is possibly TRBD1 (6 bases). The germline CDR1 and CDR2 sequences are LGHNA and YSLEER. V lost 2 bases to trimming and J lost 1 base, with 11 bases between them. The CDR3 consists of 16 residues. This CDR3 reads CASSQNLGGNTGELFF. The CDR3 DNA reads as TGCGCCAGCAGCCAAAACCTAGGGGGGAACACCGGGGAGCTGTTTTTT.

The DNA of the CDR3 is TGTGCCAGCAGCCCCCCCAGCGGGGGCCCCTACAATGAGCAGTTCTTC. The encoded protein is CASSPPSGGPYNEQFF. This rearrangement joins TRBV9 to TRBJ2-1, with 8 bases matching TRBD2. CDR1 is SGDLS, CDR2 YYNGEE, per germline. J lost 2 bases, V lost 4 bases, and 8 bases had no gene match. The CDR3 is made up of 16 amino acids.

The chain couples TRBV29-1 to TRBJ2-3; 9 nucleotides match TRBD1. This CDR3 spans 14 amino acids. Germline V gene lookup returns CDR1 SQVTM and CDR2 ANQGSEA. After removal of 5 bases from V and 1 base from J, the junction contained 4 bases not matched to a gene. The DNA for the CDR3 is TGCAGCGTTCGCCGGGACAGGGGCACAGATACGCAGTATTTT. Residues: CSVRRDRGTDTQYF.

The chain recombines TRBV10-3 with TRBJ1-1, with 9 bases that match TRBD1. CDR1 and CDR2 from the germline V gene are ENHRY and SYGVKD. V trimming: 7 bases; J trimming: 3 bases; junction bases outside the gene matches: 6. This CDR3 is built from 14 residues. CDR3 coding DNA: TGTGCCATCACTAACACAGGGGGCCACACTGAAGCTTTCTTT. Translated: CAITNTGGHTEAFF.

V gene TRBV5-1 combines with J gene TRBJ2-5; maybe TRBD1 (5 bases). V was trimmed by 4 bases and J by 4 bases, leaving 20 bases between them. The CDR3 runs 16 residues. Per germline, CDR1 SGHRS and CDR2 YFSETQ. The CDR3 protein is CASSLGALAETETQYF. The CDR3 DNA sequence: TGCGCCAGCAGCCTTGGGGCCCTCGCTGAAACAGAGACCCAGTACTTC.

The rearrangement uses TRBV5-4 and TRBJ2-2; TRBD2 might be the D (6 bases). Trimming left V 5 bases short and J 6 bases short, with 17 bases between. Germline lookup yields CDR1 SGHNT and CDR2 YYREEE (reference sequence). The CDR3 runs to 15 residues. The CDR3: CASSYYYRDSGELFF. Here the CDR3 DNA reads TGTGCCAGCAGTTATTACTACCGGGACTCCGGGGAGCTGTTTTTT.

The chain recombines TRBV7-6 with TRBJ2-4, with a weak D call TRBD2 (6 bases). Germline values: CDR1 SGHVS, CDR2 FNYEAQ. The CDR3 is 15 residues long. The V and J ends lost 5 bases and 7 bases respectively, with 18 bases between them. The CDR3 region is CASSPLEGGLNIQYF. The CDR3, as DNA: TGTGCCAGCAGCCCGTTAGAAGGAGGGTTGAACATTCAGTACTTC.

The chain is built from TRBV18 and TRBJ2-1; no clear D. This CDR3 is built from 15 residues. Trimming pared 2 bases from V and 0 bases from J, leaving 8 bases between. Germline loops: CDR1 KGHSH, CDR2 LQKENI. The CDR3 here is CASSPNTASYNEQFF. The CDR3 DNA is TGTGCCAGCTCACCAAACACCGCCTCCTACAATGAGCAGTTCTTC.

The gene calls are TRBV3-1 (or the pseudogene TRBV3-2) and TRBJ1-1; 8 nucleotides match TRBD1. The V segment lost 10 bases and the J segment 7 bases; nucleotides outside the gene matches: 8. Germline CDR1 and CDR2: LGHDT and YNNKEL (reference sequence). This CDR3 comprises 12 residues. This CDR3 is CATKQGVGEAFF. In DNA form, the CDR3 reads TGTGCCACCAAACAGGGGGTCGGTGAAGCTTTCTTT.

The chain couples TRBV28 to TRBJ2-1; the match to TRBD2 covers 10 bases. Germline CDR1 MDHEN, CDR2 SYDVKM. This CDR3 is built from 18 residues. Trimming at V came to 4 bases and at J to 0 bases, leaving 9 bases not matched to a gene. In nucleotides, the CDR3 is TGTGCCAGCAGTTCGACTAGCGGGCAGGTCAGCTCCTACAATGAGCAGTTCTTC. Encoded protein: CASSSTSGQVSSYNEQFF.

The V call is TRBV25-1, the J call TRBJ1-1; 10 positions match TRBD1. The germline V gene encodes CDR1 MGHDK and CDR2 SYGVNS. With 4 bases clipped from V and 9 bases from J, the junction kept 8 bases outside the gene matches. The CDR3 has 14 residues. The CDR3 spells CASSGGDRGMKAFF. The CDR3 region has the DNA TGTGCCAGCAGTGGAGGGGACAGGGGAATGAAAGCTTTCTTT.

The chain carries TRBV27 and TRBJ1-6, with D maybe TRBD1 (6 bases). This CDR3 region has 20 residues. V lost 2 bases and J 7 bases, leaving 27 bases between the germline ends. The germline gives CDR1 MNHEY, CDR2 SMNVEV (reference sequence). CDR3 bases: TGTGCCAGCAGTTTAGTATGGGTGAACTATTCTATAGGGGGAAATTCACCCCTCCACTTT. The encoded protein is CASSLVWVNYSIGGNSPLHF.

The CDR3 reads CASSVLQGDTQYF. The CDR3 DNA is TGTGCCAGCAGTGTTTTACAGGGTGATACGCAGTATTTT. This chain connects TRBV2 to TRBJ2-3; D perhaps matches TRBD1 (6 bases). Germline lookup yields CDR1 SNHLY and CDR2 FYNNEI. The CDR3 is made up of 13 amino acids. Deletions cut 4 bases from V and 6 bases from J, with 11 bases between.

In DNA form, the CDR3 reads TGTGCCAGCTCGCCTACGGGACAGTCTAATTCACCCCTCCACTTT. It translates to CASSPTGQSNSPLHF. This sequence joins TRBV18 and TRBJ1-6; 7 positions match TRBD1. V lost 6 bases, J lost 6 bases, and 8 bases stayed unmatched. The germline gives CDR1 KGHSH, CDR2 LQKENI. CDR3 length: 15 residues.

This sequence joins TRBV6-5 and TRBJ1-4; no clear D gene. This CDR3 spans 14 amino acids. Trimming took 8 bases from V and 7 from J, leaving 17 bases between them. Germline assignment: CDR1 MNHEY and CDR2 SVGAGI. CDR3 sequence reads: CASSATRRSEKLFF. CDR3 nucleotides: TGTGCCAGCTCTGCGACAAGGCGTAGTGAAAAACTGTTTTTT.

The V and J genes are TRBV18 and TRBJ1-2, with a tentative D call TRBD1 (5 bases). This CDR3 spans 15 amino acids. Germline CDR1 reads KGHSH; CDR2 reads LQKENI. The V and J ends lost 5 bases and 2 bases respectively, with 15 bases between them. CDR3 in amino acids: CASSATSGQNYGYTF. The CDR3 bases are TGTGCCAGCTCAGCCACCTCCGGACAAAACTATGGCTACACCTTC.

This chain links TRBV29-1 with TRBJ2-7; the match to TRBD1 covers 11 bases. The germline V gene has CDR1 SQVTM and CDR2 ANQGSEA. Trimming at V came to 8 bases and at J to 3 bases, leaving 6 bases not matched to a gene. There are 13 residues in the CDR3. The CDR3 loop reads CSTGTGGNYEQYF. The CDR3 nucleotides are TGCAGCACCGGGACAGGGGGTAACTACGAGCAGTACTTC.

The chain joins TRBV28 to TRBJ2-2; 8 bases agree with TRBD1. This CDR3 spans 16 amino acids. The germline gives CDR1 MDHEN, CDR2 SYDVKM. V shed 6 bases, J shed 1 base, and the junction held 7 bases outside the gene matches. The CDR3 protein is CASRTTGGRNTGELFF. The DNA of the CDR3 is TGTGCCAGCAGGACCACAGGGGGAAGGAACACCGGGGAGCTGTTTTTT.

This clone was seen only once. The chain combines TRBV3-1 (or the pseudogene TRBV3-2) with TRBJ2-5; 9 nucleotides align to TRBD2. V was pared by 1 base and J by 4 bases, with 4 bases of the junction left unmatched. The CDR3 runs to 15 residues. Per the germline V gene, CDR1 is LGHDT and CDR2 is YNNKEL (reference sequence). CDR3 region: CASSQGTSEGETQYF. CDR3 sequence (DNA): TGTGCCAGCAGCCAAGGGACTAGCGAGGGAGAGACCCAGTACTTC.

CDR3 sequence (DNA): TGTGCCAGCAGTTTAGCAGGAGGGAAACTGTTTTTT. This encodes CASSLAGGKLFF. This chain joins TRBV28 and TRBJ1-4; no reliable D call. The V gene lost 2 bases and the J gene lost 11 bases, with 9 bases spanning the gap. In germline, CDR1 is MDHEN, CDR2 SYDVKM. The CDR3 is made up of 12 amino acids. The full variable domain, completed using reference TRBV28 and TRBJ1-4, is DVKVTQSSRYLVKRTGEKVFLECVQDMDHENMFWYRQDPGLGLRLIYFSYDVKMKEKGDIPEGYSVSREKKERFSLILESASTNQTSMYLCASSLAGGKLFFGSGTQLSVL.

The chain uses TRBV6-5 and TRBJ2-2, with D maybe TRBD1 (5 bases). The germline V gene has CDR1 MNHEY and CDR2 SVGAGI. The V and J ends lost 5 bases and 6 bases respectively, with 10 bases between them. The CDR3 covers 13 residues. CDR3 sequence: CASSLRASGELFF. In DNA, the CDR3 is TGTGCCAGCAGTCTCAGGGCTTCCGGGGAGCTGTTTTTT.

The chain couples TRBV28 to TRBJ1-1; D uncertain. CDR1 MDHEN and CDR2 SYDVKM come from the germline V gene. This CDR3 spans 12 amino acids. V gave up 1 base and J gave up 10 bases, with 10 bases separating them. The CDR3 sequence: CASSLSFGGAFF. In DNA, the CDR3 is TGTGCCAGCAGTTTATCTTTCGGTGGAGCTTTCTTT.

The gene calls are TRBV27 and TRBJ2-7, with D unclear. Looked up from germline, CDR1 is MNHEY and CDR2 is SMNVEV (reference sequence). CDR3 length: 14 amino acids. The V end was cut by 0 bases, the J end by 2 bases, with 8 bases between. The CDR3 spells CASSLSGTTYEQYF. The DNA of the CDR3 is TGTGCCAGCAGTTTATCCGGTACTACCTACGAGCAGTACTTC.

The count of this clone is one. The chain combines TRBV9 with TRBJ2-2, with TRBD2 as a possible D gene (5 bases). Per germline, CDR1 SGDLS and CDR2 YYNGEE. The CDR3 has 15 amino acids. Deletions cut 0 bases from V and 1 base from J, with 7 bases between. The CDR3 coding sequence is TGTGCCAGCAGCGTAGCTAGCCAGAACACCGGGGAGCTGTTTTTT. Amino acids: CASSVASQNTGELFF.

The J gene is TRBJ2-1, the V gene TRBV28; 8 nucleotides agree with TRBD1. The V gene's germline CDR1 is MDHEN and CDR2 SYDVKM. The CDR3 covers 16 residues. With V trimmed by 5 bases and J by 3 bases, 9 bases remained unmatched. CDR3 coding DNA: TGTGCCAGCAGTCAAAGGACAGGGAAAGGCTACAATGAGCAGTTCTTC. It translates to CASSQRTGKGYNEQFF.